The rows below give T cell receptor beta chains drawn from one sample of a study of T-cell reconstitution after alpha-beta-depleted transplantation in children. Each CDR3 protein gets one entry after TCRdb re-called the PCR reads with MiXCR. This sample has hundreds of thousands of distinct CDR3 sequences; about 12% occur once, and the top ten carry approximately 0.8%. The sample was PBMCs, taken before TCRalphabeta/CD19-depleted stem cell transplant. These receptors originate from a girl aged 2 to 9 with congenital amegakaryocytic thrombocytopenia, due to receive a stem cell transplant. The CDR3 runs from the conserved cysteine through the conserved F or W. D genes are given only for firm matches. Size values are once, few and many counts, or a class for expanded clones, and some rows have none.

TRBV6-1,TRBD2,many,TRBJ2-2,CASSISGRAYGELFF,TGTGCCAGCAGTATTAGCGGGAGGGCCTACGGGGAGCTGTTTTTT
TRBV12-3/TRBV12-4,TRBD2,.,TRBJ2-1,CASSLSWTSGWYNEQFF,TGTGCCAGCAGTTTGTCTTGGACTAGCGGTTGGTACAATGAGCAGTTCTTC
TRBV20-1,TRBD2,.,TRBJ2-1,CSARGLAVNEQFF,TGCAGTGCTAGAGGGCTAGCGGTCAATGAGCAGTTCTTC
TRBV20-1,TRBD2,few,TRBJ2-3,CSARTIRKGRGGPTDTQYF,TGCAGTGCTAGGACTATTAGAAAAGGGCGGGGAGGGCCGACAGATACGCAGTATTTT
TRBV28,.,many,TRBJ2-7,CASSFTTSRYEQYF,TGTGCCAGCAGTTTCACAACCTCTCGCTACGAGCAGTACTTC
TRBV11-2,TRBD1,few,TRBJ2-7,CASSLAPGQGDYEQYF,TGTGCCAGCAGCTTAGCCCCGGGACAGGGGGATTACGAGCAGTACTTC
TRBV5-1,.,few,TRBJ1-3,CASSFAQGMSGNTIYF,TGCGCCAGCAGCTTCGCCCAGGGGATGTCTGGAAACACCATATATTTT
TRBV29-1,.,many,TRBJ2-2,CSVRLSKNTGELFF,TGCAGCGTCCGACTATCCAAAAACACCGGGGAGCTGTTTTTT
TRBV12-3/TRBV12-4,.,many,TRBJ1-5,CASSPGIYNQPQHF,TGTGCCAGCAGTCCCGGGATCTACAATCAGCCCCAGCATTTT
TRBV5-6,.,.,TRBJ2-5,CASSLGPGTVQETQYF,TGTGCCAGCAGCTTGGGTCCCGGGACCGTCCAAGAGACCCAGTACTTC
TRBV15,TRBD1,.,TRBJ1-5,CATSRLHTGTGVFGNQPQHF,TGTGCCACCAGCAGACTCCACACCGGGACAGGGGTTTTCGGCAATCAGCCCCAGCATTTT
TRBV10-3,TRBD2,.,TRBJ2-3,CAISERLAGDTDTQYF,TGTGCCATCAGTGAAAGACTAGCGGGAGACACAGATACGCAGTATTTT
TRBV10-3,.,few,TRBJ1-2,CAISGTAANYGYTF,TGTGCCATCAGTGGGACGGCCGCTAACTATGGCTACACCTTC
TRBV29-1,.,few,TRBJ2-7,CSVRAPLALARSYEQYF,TGCAGCGTTCGAGCCCCTTTGGCCCTGGCGAGGTCCTACGAGCAGTACTTC
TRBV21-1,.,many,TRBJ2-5,CASSKAGAETQYF,TGTGCCAGCAGCAAAGCGGGAGCAGAGACCCAGTACTTC
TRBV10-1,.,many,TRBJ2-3,CASSAATDTQYF,TGCGCCAGCAGCGCGGCGACAGATACGCAGTATTTT
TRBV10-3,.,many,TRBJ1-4,CATFYEGGEKLFF,TGTGCCACCTTTTACGAAGGGGGTGAAAAACTGTTTTTT